A single TCR beta chain is shown here with its context. The antigen remains unidentified. This sample is drawn from a study of shared clonotypes between healthy human individuals. Study conclusions and caveats: In four donors, roughly 5.2% of naive CD4 clonotypes appeared in common.

Subsets obtained from CD4+ cells comprised CD45RA+ naive and CD45RA-negative memory cells. This CDR3 region has 15 residues. The V end lost 10 bases, the J end lost 0 bases, and 16 bases lay between the germline ends. CDR1 and CDR2 from the germline V gene are LNHDA and SQIVND (reference sequence). Using immunoSEQ multiplex PCR, the repertoire was profiled, and TCRdb retains in-frame clones only, with some absent. Here the sample spans more than 2 million clones, 90% to 95% being singletons. The material sequenced was naive CD4+ T cells sorted from blood. Subset reported: CD45RA+ positively selected. The receptor comes from a man in his late teens or twenties in good health. The chain links TRBV19 to TRBJ1-5, with a tentative D call TRBD1 (5 bases). The CDR3 DNA is TGTGCCACCTCGACCGGGGCTAATAGCAATCAGCCCCAGCATTTT. It is translated as CATSTGANSNQPQHF.